This TCR beta chain was captured by sequencing in a study of T cells in tuberculosis. Study observations and caveats: Selection depended on which cryopreserved specimens were available. Smaller alpha distances in active tuberculosis partly reflected shorter CDR3-alpha lengths. Active tuberculosis alpha repertoires lay closer to GMM-specific TCRs than controls'.

The repertoire was sequenced with immunoSEQ multiplex PCR; TCRdb's copy has only in-frame clones and lacks some. The profile covers about 49,000 clones, with roughly 95% appearing a single time and approximately 1.5% taken by the ten largest. The length of the CDR3 is 13 residues. The germline V gene encodes CDR1 MNHEY and CDR2 SVGAGI. V was clipped by 8 bases and J by 8 bases; unmatched bases: 9. Time point indicated: new active TB diagnosis, blood taken before or within 7 days of starting treatment. HIV-seronegative South African adults aged 18 years or older had newly diagnosed active tuberculosis. Concerning this clone itself: What it binds is unknown.

Material: PBMCs, obtained at tuberculosis diagnosis. The chain carries TRBV6-5 and TRBJ1-2; 9 nucleotides line up with TRBD1. The TCR comes from an adult with tuberculosis. CDR3 sequence (DNA): TGTGCCAGCGCAAGACAGGGGGGGGCCGGCTACACCTTC. It yields the protein CASARQGGAGYTF.